This T cell receptor (beta chain) was captured in a study of monozygotic twins with inflammatory bowel disease. This CDR3 is built from 15 residues. Regarding the study as a whole: Patient repertoire variability may have increased through differing immunosuppressive treatments. Discordant twins showed the same repertoire similarity as concordant twins, possibly from limited power.

As regards this clonotype: Its antigen is unknown.

Per individual sample, eight separate reactions were used to make cDNA. The UMIs contained a 6-nucleotide sample barcode. They were added by template switching during cDNA synthesis. TCRdb reprocessed the 5' RACE reads, with one entry per CDR3 protein and no DNA. This sample contains 140,000 to 150,000 distinct CDR3 sequences. This clonotype originated in a human donor with ulcerative colitis or Crohn's disease, or a healthy co-twin of an affected twin (not recorded which). Sequencing was done on a sample of blood. The rearrangement uses TRBV12-3 or TRBV12-4 and TRBJ1-5; TCRdb's D gene call, TRBD1, goes unchecked for lack of DNA. This CDR3 reads CASWTGGSLGQPQHF.